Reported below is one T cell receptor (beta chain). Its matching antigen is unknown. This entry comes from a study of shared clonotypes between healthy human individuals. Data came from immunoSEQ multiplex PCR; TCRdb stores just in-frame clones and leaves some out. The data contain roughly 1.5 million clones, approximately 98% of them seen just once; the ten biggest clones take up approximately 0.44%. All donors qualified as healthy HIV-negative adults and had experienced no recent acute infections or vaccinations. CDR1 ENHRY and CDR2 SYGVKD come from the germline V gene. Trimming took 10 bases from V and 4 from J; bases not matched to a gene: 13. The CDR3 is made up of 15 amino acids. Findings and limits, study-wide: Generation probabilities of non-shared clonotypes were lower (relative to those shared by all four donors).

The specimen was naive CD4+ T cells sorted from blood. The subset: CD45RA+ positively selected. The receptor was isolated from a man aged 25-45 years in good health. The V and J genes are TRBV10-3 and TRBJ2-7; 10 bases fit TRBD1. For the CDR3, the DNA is TGTGCCACCATTGAGGGCGACAGGGGGCGTTACGAGCAGTACTTC. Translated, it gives CATIEGDRGRYEQYF.